This is a list of T cell receptor beta chains from one sample in a study of identifying expanded T cells in peripheral blood. Using immunoSEQ multiplex PCR, the repertoire was profiled, and TCRdb retains in-frame clones only, with some absent. The table includes 100,000 to 150,000 clones, approximately 86% detected once. The specimen was blood. The receptors come from a person aged 18 to 70 in good health. Both conserved end residues are part of each CDR3. D genes are given only for firm matches. Size values are once, few and many counts, or a class for expanded clones, and some rows have none.

d_gene: TRBD2; v_gene: TRBV6-1; abundance: .; j_gene: TRBJ2-4; CDR3nt: TGTGCCAGCAGCGAATCTCTAGCGGTAATAGCCAAAAACATTCAGTACTTC; CDR3aa: CASSESLAVIAKNIQYF
d_gene: .; v_gene: TRBV6-1; abundance: once; j_gene: TRBJ2-2; CDR3nt: TGTGCCATTCGACCTGGGGTCACCGGGGAGCTGTTTTTT; CDR3aa: CAIRPGVTGELFF
d_gene: .; v_gene: TRBV6-6; abundance: once; j_gene: TRBJ1-5; CDR3nt: TGTGCCAGCAATCCGGGGGATAGGCCATCCTTACCCCAGCATTTT; CDR3aa: CASNPGDRPSLPQHF
d_gene: .; v_gene: TRBV6-5; abundance: .; j_gene: TRBJ2-7; CDR3nt: TGTGCCAGCAGTTACTACGGTTCCGGGGCCAAAGACGAGCAGTACTTC; CDR3aa: CASSYYGSGAKDEQYF
d_gene: TRBD1; v_gene: TRBV9; abundance: .; j_gene: TRBJ1-2; CDR3nt: TGTGCCAGCAGCCTTTCCGGGACAGGGGTTCTCTATGGCTACACCTTC; CDR3aa: CASSLSGTGVLYGYTF
d_gene: .; v_gene: TRBV27; abundance: .; j_gene: TRBJ2-5; CDR3nt: TGTGCCAGCAAGGAGAGGACTTTAGACCAAGAGACCCAGTACTTC; CDR3aa: CASKERTLDQETQYF
d_gene: .; v_gene: TRBV6-5; abundance: .; j_gene: TRBJ1-1; CDR3nt: TGTGCCAGCAGTTACACATCGGGACGTGTGAACACTGAAGCTTTCTTT; CDR3aa: CASSYTSGRVNTEAFF
d_gene: .; v_gene: TRBV7-3; abundance: .; j_gene: TRBJ2-3; CDR3nt: TGTGCCAGCAGCCCGGGAGTCAGGGGAACAGATACGCAGTATTTT; CDR3aa: CASSPGVRGTDTQYF
d_gene: TRBD2; v_gene: TRBV28; abundance: once; j_gene: TRBJ2-7; CDR3nt: TGTGCCAGCAGAGCGGGAGTCTTAGGCGAGCAGTACTTC; CDR3aa: CASRAGVLGEQYF
d_gene: TRBD2; v_gene: TRBV14; abundance: once; j_gene: TRBJ2-1; CDR3nt: TGTGCCAGCAGCCCTACCTGGGGACTAGCGGGAGGGGGTGAGCAGTTCTTC; CDR3aa: CASSPTWGLAGGGEQFF
d_gene: .; v_gene: TRBV4-3; abundance: .; j_gene: TRBJ1-3; CDR3nt: TGCGCCAGCAGCCAAGCCAAAGATGGAAACACCATATATTTT; CDR3aa: CASSQAKDGNTIYF
d_gene: .; v_gene: TRBV15; abundance: .; j_gene: TRBJ2-7; CDR3nt: TGTGCCACCAGCAGAGAACCGGGGTCCTACGAGCAGTACTTC; CDR3aa: CATSREPGSYEQYF
d_gene: TRBD1; v_gene: TRBV18; abundance: few; j_gene: TRBJ1-1; CDR3nt: TGTGCCAGCTCCCAAGGACAGGCCTCGAAAGCTTTCTTT; CDR3aa: CASSQGQASKAFF
d_gene: TRBD2; v_gene: TRBV27; abundance: .; j_gene: TRBJ2-3; CDR3nt: TGTGCCAGCAGTATCAGCGGGAGGGCCTACGGAGATACGCAGTATTTT; CDR3aa: CASSISGRAYGDTQYF
d_gene: .; v_gene: TRBV5-4; abundance: .; j_gene: TRBJ2-7; CDR3nt: TGTGCCAGCAAGGGGGGTGCGGGAGCCCGCTACGAGCAGTACTTC; CDR3aa: CASKGGAGARYEQYF
d_gene: TRBD1; v_gene: TRBV28; abundance: .; j_gene: TRBJ1-5; CDR3nt: TGTGCCAGCAGCTCATCCGGGACAGGGGGCCGACAGCCCCAGCATTTT; CDR3aa: CASSSSGTGGRQPQHF
d_gene: .; v_gene: TRBV5-5; abundance: .; j_gene: TRBJ1-3; CDR3nt: TGTGCCAGCAGCTTGGGATTGGGGGCTGGAAACACCATATATTTT; CDR3aa: CASSLGLGAGNTIYF
d_gene: TRBD1; v_gene: TRBV11-2; abundance: few; j_gene: TRBJ2-2; CDR3nt: TGTGCCAGCAGCTTAGGTCGGATGGGACAGGGGGCTGGCACCGGGGAGCTGTTTTTT; CDR3aa: CASSLGRMGQGAGTGELFF
d_gene: .; v_gene: TRBV30; abundance: once; j_gene: TRBJ2-2; CDR3nt: TGTGCCTACGGGGGGCCGCCCGGGGAGCTGTTTTTT; CDR3aa: CAYGGPPGELFF
d_gene: .; v_gene: TRBV7-8; abundance: .; j_gene: TRBJ2-1; CDR3nt: TGTGCCAGCAGCTTAATGGCAGTTCTGGACAATGAGCAGTTCTTC; CDR3aa: CASSLMAVLDNEQFF
d_gene: .; v_gene: TRBV19; abundance: .; j_gene: TRBJ1-2; CDR3nt: TGTGCCAGTGGGGTGCCTGACGACCCCTGGAGCTATGGCTACACCTTC; CDR3aa: CASGVPDDPWSYGYTF
d_gene: .; v_gene: TRBV10-1; abundance: few; j_gene: TRBJ2-7; CDR3nt: TGCGCCAGCAGCCACTCGACAGGATACGAGCAGTACTTC; CDR3aa: CASSHSTGYEQYF
d_gene: .; v_gene: TRBV18; abundance: .; j_gene: TRBJ1-3; CDR3nt: TGTGCCAGCTCATCCCTACAAGTCCCGGGAGGTGGAAACACCATATATTTT; CDR3aa: CASSSLQVPGGGNTIYF
d_gene: .; v_gene: TRBV5-1; abundance: .; j_gene: TRBJ2-7; CDR3nt: TGCACCAGCAGCTTGGTGCAGGGCACGTACGAGCAGTACTTC; CDR3aa: CTSSLVQGTYEQYF
d_gene: .; v_gene: TRBV10-1; abundance: .; j_gene: TRBJ2-1; CDR3nt: TGCGCCAGCAGTGAAGGCGGGAACTACAATGAGCAGTTCTTC; CDR3aa: CASSEGGNYNEQFF
d_gene: .; v_gene: TRBV6-5; abundance: .; j_gene: TRBJ1-6; CDR3nt: TGTGCCAGCAGTTACCCCGGACCGAGTTCACCCCTCCACTTT; CDR3aa: CASSYPGPSSPLHF
d_gene: .; v_gene: TRBV6-1; abundance: .; j_gene: TRBJ1-4; CDR3nt: TGTGCCAGCAGTACTCCGGGGACTAATGAAAAACTGTTTTTT; CDR3aa: CASSTPGTNEKLFF
d_gene: .; v_gene: TRBV11-2; abundance: .; j_gene: TRBJ2-5; CDR3nt: TGTGCCAGCAGCTTAGATCTGGGCGGGGATGGGACCCAGTACTTC; CDR3aa: CASSLDLGGDGTQYF
d_gene: .; v_gene: TRBV6-6; abundance: few; j_gene: TRBJ2-5; CDR3nt: TGTGCCAGCAGTCGAGACGATCAAGAGACCCAGTACTTC; CDR3aa: CASSRDDQETQYF
d_gene: TRBD2; v_gene: TRBV28; abundance: once; j_gene: TRBJ2-2; CDR3nt: TGTGCCAGCCCCCATGTCGGCGGGAGTGACACCGGGGAGCTGTTTTTT; CDR3aa: CASPHVGGSDTGELFF
d_gene: .; v_gene: TRBV7-9; abundance: .; j_gene: TRBJ1-2; CDR3nt: TGTGCCAGCAGCTTACTACAGGGAGATGGCTACACCTTC; CDR3aa: CASSLLQGDGYTF
d_gene: .; v_gene: TRBV7-3; abundance: .; j_gene: TRBJ1-2; CDR3nt: TGTGCCAGCAGCCCAACCCCACAGGTCCCACCACATGGCTACACCTTC; CDR3aa: CASSPTPQVPPHGYTF
d_gene: .; v_gene: TRBV4-1; abundance: .; j_gene: TRBJ2-7; CDR3nt: TGCGCCAGCAGCCCCCCGGGATACCTAGACGAGCAGTACTTC; CDR3aa: CASSPPGYLDEQYF
d_gene: .; v_gene: TRBV7-9; abundance: .; j_gene: TRBJ1-1; CDR3nt: TGTGCCAGCAGCTTACAGGGCGGGGGAGCAACTGAAGCTTTCTTT; CDR3aa: CASSLQGGGATEAFF
d_gene: TRBD1; v_gene: TRBV2; abundance: .; j_gene: TRBJ2-1; CDR3nt: TGTGCCAGCATCACCCAGGGGGTTGGTGAGCAGTTCTTC; CDR3aa: CASITQGVGEQFF
d_gene: TRBD2; v_gene: TRBV7-2; abundance: .; j_gene: TRBJ2-5; CDR3nt: TGTGCCAGCAGCCGAGCGGGAGTAGTAGAGACCCAGTACTTC; CDR3aa: CASSRAGVVETQYF
d_gene: TRBD1; v_gene: TRBV5-4; abundance: .; j_gene: TRBJ2-7; CDR3nt: TGTGCCAGCAGCCCGGGACAGACCAAGGGTGAGCAGTACTTC; CDR3aa: CASSPGQTKGEQYF
d_gene: .; v_gene: TRBV28; abundance: .; j_gene: TRBJ2-5; CDR3nt: TGTGCCAGCAGTTTATCAGTGCCCGGGACCCAGTACTTC; CDR3aa: CASSLSVPGTQYF
d_gene: .; v_gene: TRBV6-1; abundance: .; j_gene: TRBJ2-7; CDR3nt: TGTGCCAGCAGAGGGTTCTCCTACGAGCAGTACTTC; CDR3aa: CASRGFSYEQYF
d_gene: TRBD1; v_gene: TRBV28; abundance: .; j_gene: TRBJ1-2; CDR3nt: TGTGCCAGCAGTTTAATCCTCGCTTCGGGACAGGGGATTGGCTACACCTTC; CDR3aa: CASSLILASGQGIGYTF
d_gene: .; v_gene: TRBV18; abundance: .; j_gene: TRBJ2-7; CDR3nt: TGTGCCAGCTCACCAGTCTCTGGTGACCCTTACGAGCAGTACTTC; CDR3aa: CASSPVSGDPYEQYF
d_gene: .; v_gene: TRBV29-1; abundance: .; j_gene: TRBJ1-1; CDR3nt: TGCAGCGGCCAACAGGGCAACACTGAAGCTTTCTTT; CDR3aa: CSGQQGNTEAFF
d_gene: TRBD2; v_gene: TRBV7-2; abundance: .; j_gene: TRBJ2-3; CDR3nt: TGTGCCAGCAGCACCGGACTAGCGGGGGATACGCAGTATTTT; CDR3aa: CASSTGLAGDTQYF
d_gene: TRBD1; v_gene: TRBV6-5; abundance: .; j_gene: TRBJ1-2; CDR3nt: TGTGCCAGCAGTTACGTCCGGACAGGGGGCGGGTATGGCTACACCTTC; CDR3aa: CASSYVRTGGGYGYTF
d_gene: .; v_gene: TRBV27; abundance: .; j_gene: TRBJ2-5; CDR3nt: TGTGCCAGCAGTTTATTCACGCGGCGGGGAGAAAAAATAACTACGCAAGAGACCCAGTACTTC; CDR3aa: CASSLFTRRGEKITTQETQYF